This TCR beta chain was profiled in a study of blood T cell repertoires in COVID-19. On the study more broadly: COVID-19 samples from acute and convalescent phases originated in the United States, Italy and Spain. Sources were T cells, B-cell-depleted T cells, or PBMCs; the material itself was cDNA or gDNA.

V shed 5 bases and J shed 0 bases, with 10 bases lying between them. This CDR3 is built from 14 residues. The germline V gene has CDR1 SGHTA and CDR2 FQGNSA. In the source study's methods: From reference gene primer amplification, estimates of nucleated cell counts were derived. Data came from immunoSEQ multiplex PCR; TCRdb stores just in-frame clones and leaves some out. D and trimming come from the DNA, and the V and J calls and clone size come from that table. The table shows roughly 360,000 clones, with about four fifths occurring only once. The chain has TRBV7-2 and TRBJ1-2; D ambiguous. Material for sequencing was peripheral blood. The TCR was taken from a human donor with acute or convalescent COVID-19. The donor label of this sample is uncertain. CDR3 bases: TGTGCCAGCAGCCCTGAGAATTCTAACTATGGCTACACCTTC. This codes for CASSPENSNYGYTF.